This T cell receptor beta chain comes out of a study of neurological immune-mediated disorders. Study-wide results and limits: No CDR3 amino acid sequences were shared by expanded clones across subjects, suggesting private repertoires in all groups.

This clonotype was detected only a few times. The antigen is undetermined. TCRdb analysed the 5' RACE reads with MiXCR anew, one entry per CDR3 protein. The sample lists about 53,000 distinct CDR3 sequences; 7% to 10% were seen once. The time point: longitudinal time-point 3. The unsorted libraries were made from 2 million PBMCs kept at -80 C. Looked up from germline, CDR1 is SGHRS and CDR2 is YFSETQ. This CDR3 comprises 15 residues. V lost 2 bases, J lost 7 bases, and 15 bases lay in between. The TCR sequence derives from a woman aged 40 to 50 in good health. The chain links TRBV5-1 to TRBJ2-2, with D possibly being TRBD2 (6 bases). Sequences were obtained from PBMCs. The CDR3 region is CASSFRDFYVGELFF. The CDR3 DNA is TGCGCCAGCAGCTTCCGGGACTTTTATGTCGGGGAGCTGTTTTTT. The variable domain in full, with the rest retrieved from reference TRBV5-1 and TRBJ2-2, is KAGVTQTPRYLIKTRGQQVTLSCSPISGHRSVSWYQQTPGQGLQFLFEYFSETQRNKGNFPGRFSGRQFSNSRSEMNVSTLELGDSALYLCASSFRDFYVGELFFGEGSRLTVL.